This T cell receptor (beta chain) was profiled in a study of T cell responses to AZD1222 COVID-19 vaccine. Repertoires were generated with immunoSEQ multiplex PCR, while TCRdb's copy carries only in-frame clones and drops some. This table holds around 160,000 clones, more than 85% found once. Points on this clone: Its target is not known.

The CDR3 totals 13 residues. V dropped 6 bases and J dropped 7 bases, with 12 bases sitting between them. CDR1 and CDR2 (germline): WNHNN, SYGVQD (reference sequence). Study-wide points: White British people made up most donors, females outnumbered males, and clonal diversity was possibly underestimated. Researchers report vaccine-associated CD4 TCRs spanning spike, with dominance at 160-218 and 743-854.

This sequence was found in an adult in good health. The chain couples TRBV10-1 to TRBJ2-2, with D unresolved. The starting material was peripheral blood, obtained on day 0 of AZD1222 vaccination. The CDR3 DNA is TGCGCCAGCAGGCGAGAGGCAGACGGGGAGCTGTTTTTT. Its protein product is CASRREADGELFF.